Below are 25 T cell receptor beta chains sequenced from a single sample in a study of glioma-infiltrating T cells. TCR alpha and beta CDR3 regions were amplified from RNA using iRepertoire nested multiplex PCR. Each CDR3 protein gets one entry after TCRdb re-called the multiplex PCR reads with MiXCR. The table shows 300,000 to 450,000 distinct CDR3 sequences, with 35% to 45% occurring only once. The sequencing input was glioma tissue, nonneoplastic brain tissue, or PBMCs (not recorded which). These receptors all come from a human donor with low-grade glioma or glioblastoma, undergoing nonglioma brain surgery, or in good health (not recorded which).

This clonotype is a singleton in its sample. J is TRBJ2-3 and V is TRBV4-2; no clear D. The J call may be in error: the DNA end matches TRBJ1-5 better. The CDR3 has 13 amino acids. From germline, CDR1 is LGHNA and CDR2 YNFKEQ. CDR3 nucleotides: TGTGCCAGCAGCTTGCCTAATTCCCCTACGCAGCATTTT. It codes for CASSLPNSPTQHF.

On this clonotype itself: This clone may be a read error of a much larger clone one base away. V usage is TRBV28 and J usage is TRBJ1-1, with D perhaps TRBD1 (6 bases). The CDR3 has 17 residues. Germline CDR1 MDHEN, CDR2 SYDVKM. The CDR3 coding sequence is TGTGCCAGCAGTTTATGGGGACAATTGAGAGGTTTGGCTGAAGCTCTCTTT. This codes for CASSLWGQLRGLAEALF.

This chain links TRBV4-1 with TRBJ1-1; weak D call: TRBD1 (5 bases). Deletions cut 1 base from V and 4 bases from J, with 13 bases between. Germline CDR1 and CDR2: MGHRA and YSYEKL. There are 15 residues in the CDR3. The CDR3 nucleotides read TGCGCCAGCAGCCAAGGGGCGGGGGTTCGCACTGAAGCTTTCTTT. Its protein is CASSQGAGVRTEAFF.

Only a few counts were recorded for this clonotype. V and J are TRBV11-2 and TRBJ2-2; D is unclear. This CDR3 has 14 residues. The V and J ends lost 5 bases and 5 bases respectively, with 12 bases between them. Germline V gene data show CDR1 as SGHAT and CDR2 as FQNNGV. The CDR3 DNA follows: TGTGCCAGCAGCCCACAGTCGGAAACCGGGGAGCTGTTTTTT. Protein sequence: CASSPQSETGELFF.

In its sample, this clonotype was seen once. Possible read error: a much larger clone is one base away. This chain connects TRBV25-1 to TRBJ2-2; D is unclear. The germline V gene encodes CDR1 MGHDK and CDR2 SYGVNS. The CDR3 totals 15 residues. CDR3 amino acids: CASSEPRQNTGQLFF. CDR3 nucleotide sequence: TGTGCCAGCAGTGAGCCCAGGCAGAACACCGGGCAGCTGTTTTTT.

The chain is built from TRBV27 and TRBJ2-1; TRBD1 matches at 7 bases. The germline gives CDR1 MNHEY, CDR2 SMNVEV (reference sequence). J was trimmed by 10 bases and V by 6 bases; bases with no gene match: 15. CDR3 length equals 15 residues. CDR3 sequence reads: CASSPQTGHRYEQFF. In nucleotides, the CDR3 is TGTGCCAGCAGCCCCCAGACAGGGCATCGTTACGAGCAGTTCTTC.

This clonotype was seen only once. A much larger clone differs by one base, so this may be a read error. The chain employs TRBV27 and TRBJ2-1; D is possibly TRBD2 (6 bases). Germline assignment: CDR1 MNHEY and CDR2 SMNVEV (reference sequence). CDR3 length equals 15 residues. CDR3 region: CASGLDGSSYNEQFF. The DNA of the CDR3 is TGTGCCAGCGGTTTAGACGGGAGCTCCTACAATGAGCAGTTCTTC.

As for this clonotype: This clone may be a read error of a much larger clone one base away. The chain is built from TRBV4-1 and TRBJ2-1, with D possibly matching TRBD1 (5 bases). Germline values: CDR1 MGHRA, CDR2 YSYEKL. The CDR3 consists of 17 residues. V dropped 5 bases and J dropped 4 bases, with 21 bases sitting between them. In nucleotides, the CDR3 is TGCGCCAGCAGCGAACCCCAGGACATCGGGCCTTACAATGAGCAGTTCTTC. It specifies CASSEPQDIGPYNEQFF.

CDR3 bases: TGTGCCAGCAGCTTAGGTTGGGGCTCCGGTAATCAGCCCCAGCATTTT. Translating it yields CASSLGWGSGNQPQHF. The V call is TRBV11-2, the J call TRBJ1-5; D may be TRBD1 (5 bases). The germline V and J ends were trimmed by 1 base and 4 bases, with 14 bases remaining between them. The CDR3 extends over 16 amino acids. The germline CDR1 and CDR2 sequences are SGHAT and FQNNGV.

To note about this clonotype: A much more abundant neighbour one base away suggests this may be a read error. The V call is TRBV15, the J call TRBJ1-2; no firm D call. The CDR3 length is 14 residues. From germline, CDR1 is LNHNV and CDR2 YYDKDF (reference sequence). The DNA for the CDR3 is TGTGCCACCAGCAGAGAAGGGTCTAACTATGGCTACGCCTTC. This codes for CATSREGSNYGYAF.

Comment on this clonotype: One base away lies a much larger clone, so this may be a sequencing read error. The CDR3 DNA is TGCAGTGCTAGAGACAGGGGGTGGGGGACTGAAGCTTTCTTT. As protein: CSARDRGWGTEAFF. V is TRBV20-1 and J is TRBJ1-1; TRBD1 aligns across 7 bases. Per germline, CDR1 DFQATT and CDR2 SNEGSKA (reference sequence). CDR3 length: 14 amino acids. V was pared by 0 bases and J by 5 bases, with 6 bases of the junction left unmatched.

This clonotype was detected only a few times. The rearrangement uses TRBV7-2 and TRBJ2-3, with D perhaps TRBD1 (5 bases). Germline assignment: CDR1 SGHTA and CDR2 FQGNSA. V lost 2 bases and J lost 4, with 13 bases in between. CDR3 size: 15 residues. The CDR3 spells CASSLLGRAADTQYF. Here the CDR3 DNA reads TGTGCCAGCAGCTTATTAGGCAGGGCCGCAGATACGCAGTATTTT.

About this clonotype itself: A much more abundant neighbour one base away suggests this may be a read error. No conserved phenylalanine or tryptophan ends this CDR3, so it is likely a read error. The rearrangement links TRBV28 to TRBJ1-1; perhaps TRBD1 as D (5 bases). The CDR3 is 13 residues long. Trimming pared 3 bases from V and 7 bases from J, leaving 12 bases between. Germline V CDR1 and CDR2: MDHEN, SYDVKM. The CDR3 DNA reads TGTGCCAGCAGTTTCTCAGGGTTGGTTGAAGCTTTCCTT. The encoded protein is CASSFSGLVEAFL.

The J gene is TRBJ2-2, the V gene TRBV3-1; D gene ambiguous. CDR3 size: 15 residues. Germline CDR1 LGHDT, CDR2 YNNKEL (reference sequence). The V gene lost 2 bases and the J gene lost 6 bases, with 13 bases spanning the gap. This CDR3 is CASSQTIHGSGELFF. The CDR3 DNA is TGTGCCAGCAGCCAAACCATTCATGGGTCCGGGGAGCTGTTTTTT.

Comments on this clonotype: It is likely a read error, because the conserved phenylalanine at the end of the CDR3 is missing. The gene calls are TRBV20-1 and TRBJ2-1; TRBD2 aligns across 15 bases. This CDR3 spans 17 amino acids. The germline gives CDR1 DFQATT, CDR2 SNEGSKA (reference sequence). V lost 1 base and J lost 0; bases outside the gene matches: 1. The CDR3 here is CSARGGLAGGSYNEQFL. The CDR3 region has the DNA TGCAGTGCTAGAGGGGGACTAGCGGGAGGCTCCTACAATGAGCAGTTCCTC.

V is TRBV5-1 and J is TRBJ2-1; 11 positions match TRBD2. The CDR3 consists of 15 residues. The V segment lost 0 bases and the J segment 9 bases; nucleotides outside the gene matches: 5. Germline assignment: CDR1 SGHRS and CDR2 YFSETQ. CDR3 DNA sequence: TGCGCCAGCAGCTTGGTTAGCGGGAGGGTCAGTGAGCAGTTCTTC. Amino acid sequence: CASSLVSGRVSEQFF. The variable domain in full, completed from reference TRBV5-1 and TRBJ2-1, reads KAGVTQTPRYLIKTRGQQVTLSCSPISGHRSVSWYQQTPGQGLQFLFEYFSETQRNKGNFPGRFSGRQFSNSRSEMNVSTLELGDSALYLCASSLVSGRVSEQFFGPGTRLTVL.

The chain joins TRBV19 to TRBJ1-5; possibly TRBD1 for D (5 bases). Germline lookup yields CDR1 LNHDA and CDR2 SQIVND (reference sequence). Trimming removed 4 bases at V and 8 bases at J, with 9 bases between. CDR3 length: 12 residues. CDR3 in DNA: TGTGCCAGTAGTAAGCAGGGTAAGCCCCAGCATTTT. It specifies CASSKQGKPQHF.

For this clonotype: A clone one base away is much larger, so this may be a read error. This rearrangement joins TRBV20-1 to TRBJ2-1, with a possible D match to TRBD2 (6 bases). The CDR3 has 14 residues. CDR1 and CDR2 from the germline V gene are DFQATT and SNEGSKA (reference sequence). The CDR3, as DNA: TGCAGTGCTCACCATGCGGGGTCCTACAATGAGCAGTCCTTC. Its translation: CSAHHAGSYNEQSF.

There are a few counts of this clonotype. The chain couples TRBV20-1 to TRBJ2-7, with a tentative D call TRBD1 (5 bases). Trimming left V 5 bases short and J 2 bases short, with 16 bases between. Germline V gene lookup returns CDR1 DFQATT and CDR2 SNEGSKA (reference sequence). CDR3 length: 14 residues. CDR3 sequence reads: CSAPTPGNAYEQYF. The CDR3 nucleotides are TGCAGTGCTCCAACCCCAGGGAACGCCTACGAGCAGTACTTC.

Concerning this clonotype itself: A much larger clone differs from this one at a single base, so this may be a read error. The chain employs TRBV4-3 and TRBJ1-6; D unresolved. The length of the CDR3 is 14 residues. Germline V lookup: CDR1 LGHNA, CDR2 YSLEER. CDR3 loop: CASGQGRFNSPLHF. For the CDR3, the DNA is TGCGCCAGCGGCCAAGGCAGGTTCAATTCACCCCTCCACTTT.

This clonotype showed up many times. This chain uses TRBV6-2 or TRBV6-3 with TRBJ1-1; no clear D. Trimming took 2 bases from V and 1 from J, leaving 5 bases between them. Per the germline V gene, CDR1 is MNHEY and CDR2 is SVGEGT. This CDR3 spans 13 amino acids. DNA of the CDR3: TGTGCCAGCAGTTACGCGTGGAACACTGAAGCTTTCTTT. It is translated as CASSYAWNTEAFF.

With respect to this clonotype: This may stem from a read error, because a much larger clone lies one nucleotide away. V is TRBV28 and J is TRBJ1-1; D remains ambiguous. V was trimmed by 10 bases and J by 1 base, leaving 16 bases between them. This CDR3 region has 14 residues. Germline lookup yields CDR1 MDHEN and CDR2 SYDVKM. As DNA, the CDR3 is TGTGCCAACATCAGTCTAGGAGAGAACACTGAAGCTTTCTTT. As protein: CANISLGENTEAFF.

This clonotype was observed many times. The chain uses TRBV27 and TRBJ2-7; TRBD2 agrees at 13 bases. V was pared by 2 bases and J by 8 bases, with 3 bases of the junction left unmatched. Germline CDR1 MNHEY, CDR2 SMNVEV (reference sequence). The CDR3 spans 14 residues. The CDR3 nucleotides read TGTGCCAGCAGTTTAGGACTAGCGGGAGACAAGCAGTACTTC. This codes for CASSLGLAGDKQYF.

The chain is built from TRBV20-1 and TRBJ2-1; TRBD2 might be the D (6 bases). The V and J ends lost 5 bases and 10 bases respectively, with 21 bases between them. Germline V gene sequence: CDR1 DFQATT, CDR2 SNEGSKA (reference sequence). The CDR3 spans 14 residues. CDR3 residues: CSASRVILDYEQFF. CDR3 in DNA: TGCAGTGCTTCCAGGGTCATTTTGGACTACGAGCAGTTCTTC.

The sample holds a few counts of this clonotype. The V call is TRBV27, the J call TRBJ1-5, with TRBD1 matching over 7 bases. Trimming removed 6 bases from V and 4 bases from J; junction bases left unmatched: 3. Looked up from germline, CDR1 is MNHEY and CDR2 is SMNVEV (reference sequence). This CDR3 has 13 residues. CDR3 sequence: CASRLQGNQPQHF. CDR3 nucleotide sequence: TGTGCCAGCAGACTACAGGGGAATCAGCCCCAGCATTTT.